Listed below are T cell receptor beta chains from one sample, sequenced in a study of blood T cell repertoires in COVID-19. Libraries were prepared by immunoSEQ multiplex PCR; TCRdb keeps only in-frame clonotypes and omits some of them. The sample comprises about 190,000 clones, around nine tenths of which are singletons, and approximately 1.1% rests with the top ten. The sample comprised peripheral blood. These receptors all come from a man under 40 with acute or convalescent COVID-19. Both conserved end residues are part of each CDR3. The D gene is left open where the match is weak. The size of a clone is reported for some rows only, either as once, few or many, or as a class for expanded clones.

d_gene: .; j_gene: TRBJ1-1; v_gene: TRBV5-1; abundance: .; CDR3aa: CASSPLAGSTEAFF; CDR3nt: TGCGCCAGCAGCCCCTTAGCGGGGAGCACTGAAGCTTTCTTT
d_gene: .; j_gene: TRBJ1-4; v_gene: TRBV18; abundance: .; CDR3aa: CASSPLSTDVNEKLFF; CDR3nt: TGTGCCAGCTCACCACTCTCGACAGACGTCAATGAAAAACTGTTTTTT
d_gene: TRBD1; j_gene: TRBJ1-6; v_gene: TRBV28; abundance: .; CDR3aa: CASSFGQGNSPLHF; CDR3nt: TGTGCCAGCAGTTTTGGACAGGGCAATTCACCCCTCCACTTT
d_gene: TRBD1; j_gene: TRBJ1-5; v_gene: TRBV19; abundance: .; CDR3aa: CASSTPGDRNQPQHF; CDR3nt: TGTGCCAGTAGTACCCCAGGGGACAGAAATCAGCCCCAGCATTTT
d_gene: .; j_gene: TRBJ1-1; v_gene: TRBV5-6; abundance: .; CDR3aa: CASSREHTEAFF; CDR3nt: TGTGCCAGCAGCCGCGAACACACTGAAGCTTTCTTT
d_gene: TRBD1; j_gene: TRBJ1-2; v_gene: TRBV7-9; abundance: .; CDR3aa: CASSGWTGSSEYGYTF; CDR3nt: TGTGCCAGCAGCGGTTGGACAGGTAGTTCTGAGTATGGCTACACCTTC
d_gene: .; j_gene: TRBJ1-3; v_gene: TRBV9; abundance: .; CDR3aa: CASSGTTGNTIYF; CDR3nt: TGTGCCAGCAGCGGGACAACTGGAAACACCATATATTTT
d_gene: .; j_gene: TRBJ2-7; v_gene: TRBV2; abundance: .; CDR3aa: CAINTGRFYEQYF; CDR3nt: TGTGCCATAAATACAGGGAGATTCTACGAGCAGTACTTC
d_gene: .; j_gene: TRBJ1-3; v_gene: TRBV7-9; abundance: .; CDR3aa: CASSGQSMGNTIYF; CDR3nt: TGTGCCAGCAGCGGGCAGTCAATGGGAAACACCATATATTTT
d_gene: .; j_gene: TRBJ1-4; v_gene: TRBV3-1/TRBV3-2; abundance: few; CDR3aa: CASSKFDHSATNEKLFF; CDR3nt: TGTGCCAGCAGTAAGTTTGACCACAGTGCAACTAATGAAAAACTGTTTTTT
d_gene: .; j_gene: TRBJ1-5; v_gene: TRBV6-5; abundance: .; CDR3aa: CASRISGHQPQHF; CDR3nt: TGTGCCAGCAGGATCTCAGGCCATCAGCCCCAGCATTTT
d_gene: .; j_gene: TRBJ1-1; v_gene: TRBV30; abundance: .; CDR3aa: CACKGGTEAFF; CDR3nt: TGTGCCTGTAAAGGAGGCACTGAAGCTTTCTTT
d_gene: TRBD2; j_gene: TRBJ2-7; v_gene: TRBV6-6; abundance: .; CDR3aa: CASGGLAGPYEQYF; CDR3nt: TGTGCCAGCGGGGGACTAGCGGGACCCTACGAGCAGTACTTC
d_gene: .; j_gene: TRBJ2-4; v_gene: TRBV6-1; abundance: .; CDR3aa: CASSEKWQGNIQYF; CDR3nt: TGTGCCAGCAGTGAAAAGTGGCAGGGAAACATTCAGTACTTC
d_gene: TRBD1; j_gene: TRBJ2-7; v_gene: TRBV5-4; abundance: once; CDR3aa: CASSGRTGNYEQYF; CDR3nt: TGTGCCAGCAGCGGTAGGACAGGGAACTACGAGCAGTACTTC
d_gene: TRBD1; j_gene: TRBJ1-4; v_gene: TRBV28; abundance: .; CDR3aa: CASSAPGTENEKLFF; CDR3nt: TGTGCCAGCAGTGCCCCCGGGACAGAGAATGAAAAACTGTTTTTT
d_gene: TRBD1; j_gene: TRBJ1-2; v_gene: TRBV13; abundance: .; CDR3aa: CASSSRDRGPGYTF; CDR3nt: TGTGCCAGCAGCTCCCGGGACAGGGGGCCTGGCTACACCTTC
d_gene: TRBD1; j_gene: TRBJ1-2; v_gene: TRBV27; abundance: .; CDR3aa: CASRSQALLTGEGYTF; CDR3nt: TGTGCCAGCAGGTCCCAGGCGCTTTTGACAGGGGAAGGCTACACCTTC
d_gene: .; j_gene: TRBJ2-3; v_gene: TRBV9; abundance: .; CDR3aa: CASSVKLDIDTQYF; CDR3nt: TGTGCCAGCAGCGTAAAACTAGACATAGATACGCAGTATTTT
d_gene: .; j_gene: TRBJ1-1; v_gene: TRBV5-6; abundance: .; CDR3aa: CASRRTKMNTEAFF; CDR3nt: TGTGCCAGCAGACGGACAAAGATGAACACTGAAGCTTTCTTT
d_gene: .; j_gene: TRBJ1-2; v_gene: TRBV7-9; abundance: .; CDR3aa: CASSFDSNYGYTF; CDR3nt: TGTGCCAGCAGCTTCGACAGCAACTATGGCTACACCTTC
d_gene: .; j_gene: TRBJ2-7; v_gene: TRBV7-2; abundance: .; CDR3aa: CASSLDAGQQYF; CDR3nt: TGTGCCAGCAGCTTAGACGCAGGGCAACAGTACTTC
d_gene: .; j_gene: TRBJ2-5; v_gene: TRBV10-3; abundance: .; CDR3aa: CAISGGQFGETQYF; CDR3nt: TGTGCCATCAGCGGGGGTCAGTTCGGAGAGACCCAGTACTTC
d_gene: TRBD1; j_gene: TRBJ2-7; v_gene: TRBV19; abundance: .; CDR3aa: CASSVGQGYEQYF; CDR3nt: TGTGCCAGTAGTGTCGGACAGGGGTACGAGCAGTACTTC
d_gene: .; j_gene: TRBJ2-6; v_gene: TRBV9; abundance: .; CDR3aa: CASSVELGLGANVLTF; CDR3nt: TGTGCCAGCAGCGTAGAACTAGGGCTGGGGGCCAACGTCCTGACTTTC
d_gene: .; j_gene: TRBJ2-3; v_gene: TRBV6-6; abundance: .; CDR3aa: CASRFESGADTQYF; CDR3nt: TGTGCCAGCAGGTTTGAGTCGGGAGCAGATACGCAGTATTTT
d_gene: .; j_gene: TRBJ1-6; v_gene: TRBV6-1; abundance: .; CDR3aa: CASSELAGVDSPLHF; CDR3nt: TGTGCCAGCAGTGAACTGGCAGGTGTAGATTCACCCCTCCACTTT
d_gene: .; j_gene: TRBJ1-1; v_gene: TRBV2; abundance: .; CDR3aa: CASSENGFTEAFF; CDR3nt: TGTGCCAGCAGTGAAAACGGGTTCACTGAAGCTTTCTTT
d_gene: .; j_gene: TRBJ2-5; v_gene: TRBV9; abundance: .; CDR3aa: CASSVGREETQYF; CDR3nt: TGTGCCAGCAGCGTCGGGCGGGAAGAGACCCAGTACTTC
d_gene: .; j_gene: TRBJ1-5; v_gene: TRBV2; abundance: .; CDR3aa: CASRETNYSNQPQHF; CDR3nt: TGTGCCAGCAGAGAGACAAATTATAGCAATCAGCCCCAGCATTTT
d_gene: TRBD1; j_gene: TRBJ1-1; v_gene: TRBV4-2; abundance: few; CDR3aa: CASSQDIGRGLGAFF; CDR3nt: TGTGCCAGCAGCCAAGATATTGGCAGGGGGCTCGGAGCTTTCTTT
d_gene: .; j_gene: TRBJ1-5; v_gene: TRBV28; abundance: .; CDR3aa: CASKADRAGQSNQPQHF; CDR3nt: TGTGCCAGCAAGGCGGACCGGGCAGGGCAAAGCAATCAGCCCCAGCATTTT
d_gene: .; j_gene: TRBJ2-3; v_gene: TRBV6-5; abundance: .; CDR3aa: CASSRGLGTDTQYF; CDR3nt: TGTGCCAGCAGCAGGGGATTGGGCACAGATACGCAGTATTTT
d_gene: TRBD2; j_gene: TRBJ2-7; v_gene: TRBV5-1; abundance: .; CDR3aa: CASSLGLAGTYEQYF; CDR3nt: TGCGCCAGCAGCTTGGGGCTAGCGGGAACCTACGAGCAGTACTTC
d_gene: .; j_gene: TRBJ2-2; v_gene: TRBV19; abundance: .; CDR3aa: CALRRGPLGELFF; CDR3nt: TGTGCCCTCAGGCGGGGGCCCCTCGGGGAGCTGTTTTTT
d_gene: .; j_gene: TRBJ2-1; v_gene: TRBV5-1; abundance: .; CDR3aa: CASSLVPVGINNEQFF; CDR3nt: TGCGCCAGCAGCTTGGTTCCGGTCGGGATCAACAATGAGCAGTTCTTC
d_gene: .; j_gene: TRBJ2-3; v_gene: TRBV5-1; abundance: .; CDR3aa: CASSLVLNRVTDTQYF; CDR3nt: TGCGCCAGCAGCTTGGTTTTAAACAGGGTCACAGATACGCAGTATTTT
d_gene: .; j_gene: TRBJ2-1; v_gene: TRBV9; abundance: once; CDR3aa: CASSARRGSYNEQFF; CDR3nt: TGTGCCAGCAGCGCCAGGAGGGGATCCTACAATGAGCAGTTCTTC
d_gene: .; j_gene: TRBJ1-2; v_gene: TRBV2; abundance: .; CDR3aa: CASRDTGRRSGYTF; CDR3nt: TGTGCCAGTCGGGATACAGGGCGTAGGTCTGGCTACACCTTC
d_gene: .; j_gene: TRBJ2-5; v_gene: TRBV20-1; abundance: .; CDR3aa: CSASYGLQETQYF; CDR3nt: TGCAGTGCTAGTTATGGGCTTCAAGAGACCCAGTACTTC
d_gene: .; j_gene: TRBJ1-2; v_gene: TRBV9; abundance: .; CDR3aa: CASSVESFRAERF; CDR3nt: TGTGCCAGCAGCGTAGAGTCCTTCAGGGCGGAACGCTTC
d_gene: .; j_gene: TRBJ1-6; v_gene: TRBV5-1; abundance: .; CDR3aa: CASRPGLISSYNSPLHF; CDR3nt: TGCGCCAGCAGACCGGGACTTATAAGCTCCTATAATTCACCCCTCCACTTT
d_gene: TRBD2; j_gene: TRBJ2-3; v_gene: TRBV19; abundance: .; CDR3aa: CASSIVGPGLAIDTQYF; CDR3nt: TGTGCCAGTAGTATAGTAGGCCCTGGACTAGCTATAGATACGCAGTATTTT
d_gene: TRBD2; j_gene: TRBJ2-1; v_gene: TRBV5-6; abundance: .; CDR3aa: CASALGGLYNEQFF; CDR3nt: TGTGCCAGCGCACTGGGAGGGCTATACAATGAGCAGTTCTTC
d_gene: TRBD1; j_gene: TRBJ2-3; v_gene: TRBV6-5; abundance: .; CDR3aa: CASRRQGVTDTQYF; CDR3nt: TGTGCCAGCAGACGACAGGGGGTCACAGATACGCAGTATTTT
d_gene: TRBD1; j_gene: TRBJ1-2; v_gene: TRBV10-2; abundance: .; CDR3aa: CASQTRGTGDYGYTF; CDR3nt: TGCGCGAGTCAAACCCGGGGGACAGGGGACTATGGCTACACCTTC
d_gene: .; j_gene: TRBJ2-7; v_gene: TRBV7-2; abundance: .; CDR3aa: CASSLGPGAGDEQYF; CDR3nt: TGTGCCAGCAGCTTAGGTCCGGGGGCGGGGGACGAGCAGTACTTC
d_gene: TRBD1; j_gene: TRBJ1-1; v_gene: TRBV19; abundance: .; CDR3aa: CASRGQANTEAFF; CDR3nt: TGTGCCAGTAGGGGACAGGCGAACACTGAAGCTTTCTTT
d_gene: .; j_gene: TRBJ1-1; v_gene: TRBV27; abundance: .; CDR3aa: CASSLLSAGNTEAFF; CDR3nt: TGTGCCAGCAGTTTATTATCGGCAGGGAACACTGAAGCTTTCTTT
d_gene: .; j_gene: TRBJ2-7; v_gene: TRBV6-1; abundance: .; CDR3aa: CASSESGYEQYF; CDR3nt: TGTGCCAGCAGTGAATCGGGATACGAGCAGTACTTC
d_gene: TRBD1; j_gene: TRBJ1-2; v_gene: TRBV3-1/TRBV3-2; abundance: .; CDR3aa: CASSHGTGPLYGYTF; CDR3nt: TGTGCCAGCAGCCACGGGACAGGGCCTCTCTATGGCTACACCTTC
d_gene: .; j_gene: TRBJ1-5; v_gene: TRBV5-4; abundance: .; CDR3aa: CASSLGGGRGQPQHF; CDR3nt: TGTGCCAGCAGCTTGGGTGGCGGTCGAGGTCAGCCCCAGCATTTT
d_gene: TRBD1; j_gene: TRBJ1-6; v_gene: TRBV27; abundance: once; CDR3aa: CASSHNYRGDSPLHF; CDR3nt: TGTGCCAGCAGTCACAATTACAGGGGGGATTCACCCCTCCACTTT
d_gene: TRBD1; j_gene: TRBJ1-3; v_gene: TRBV15; abundance: .; CDR3aa: CATSRKTGGYGNTIYF; CDR3nt: TGTGCCACCAGCAGGAAGACAGGGGGCTATGGAAACACCATATATTTT
d_gene: TRBD1; j_gene: TRBJ2-5; v_gene: TRBV6-6; abundance: .; CDR3aa: CASRPQTGLVGETQYF; CDR3nt: TGTGCCAGCAGACCCCAGACAGGGTTGGTTGGAGAGACCCAGTACTTC
d_gene: TRBD2; j_gene: TRBJ2-7; v_gene: TRBV27; abundance: .; CDR3aa: CASSEGGLAREQYF; CDR3nt: TGTGCCAGCAGTGAAGGAGGACTAGCCCGCGAGCAGTACTTC
d_gene: TRBD2; j_gene: TRBJ2-7; v_gene: TRBV9; abundance: few; CDR3aa: CASSPEASSGSYNEQYF; CDR3nt: TGTGCCAGCAGCCCGGAGGCCTCTAGCGGGTCTTATAACGAGCAGTACTTC
d_gene: .; j_gene: TRBJ2-2; v_gene: TRBV30; abundance: once; CDR3aa: CAWSTTNTGTGELFF; CDR3nt: TGTGCCTGGAGTACGACTAACACGGGCACCGGGGAGCTGTTTTTT